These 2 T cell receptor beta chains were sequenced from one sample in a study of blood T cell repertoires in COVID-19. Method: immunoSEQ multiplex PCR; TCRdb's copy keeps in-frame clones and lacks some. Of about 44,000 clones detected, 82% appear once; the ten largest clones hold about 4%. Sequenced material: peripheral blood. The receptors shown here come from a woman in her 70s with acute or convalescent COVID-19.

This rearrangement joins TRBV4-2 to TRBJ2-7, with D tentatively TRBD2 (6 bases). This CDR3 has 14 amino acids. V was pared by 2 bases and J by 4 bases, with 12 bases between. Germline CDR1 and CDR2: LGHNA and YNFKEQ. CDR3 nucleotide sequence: TGTGCCAGCAGCCAATTGAGCGGGTCTTACGAGCAGTACTTC. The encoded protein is CASSQLSGSYEQYF.

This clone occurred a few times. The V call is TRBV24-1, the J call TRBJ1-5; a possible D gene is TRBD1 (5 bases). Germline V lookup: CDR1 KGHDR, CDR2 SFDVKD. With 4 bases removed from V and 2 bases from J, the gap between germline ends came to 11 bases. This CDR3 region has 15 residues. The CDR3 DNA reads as TGTGCCACCAGTGACCCTGGAGGGGGCAATCAGCCCCAGCATTTT. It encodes CATSDPGGGNQPQHF.